The sequence of this TCR beta chain was determined in a study of radiation and T cells in renal cell carcinoma. Study-level findings and limits: Baseline intratumoral clonotype presence is unknown without pretreatment biopsies.

The sample's time point: blood 4 weeks post-SBRT, at nephrectomy. Treatment meaning: 15 Gy SBRT to primary tumor, nephrectomy 4 weeks later. Nephrectomy followed 15 Gy stereotactic body radiation by 4 weeks. Radiation-treated patients gave blood at baseline, week 2 and week 4. The patient's renal cell carcinoma had clear cell pathology. Repertoires were generated with immunoSEQ multiplex PCR, while TCRdb's copy carries only in-frame clones and drops some. This table holds 40,000 to 50,000 clones, roughly four fifths found once. This clone was recorded once. The antigen is not known. V lost 5 bases and J lost 7; bases outside the gene matches: 9. Germline V gene data show CDR1 as MNHNY and CDR2 as SVGAGI (reference sequence). This CDR3 contains 14 residues.

V gene TRBV6-6 combines with J gene TRBJ1-2, with 8 bases aligning to TRBD1. The TCR sequence derives from a woman aged 70-85 years with renal cell carcinoma. The source was blood, collected from a patient whose treatment included radiotherapy and nephrectomy. Written as DNA, the CDR3 is TGTGCCAGCAGTCCCCTCCCGGACAGGGCTGGCTACACCTTC. Residues: CASSPLPDRAGYTF.